This T cell receptor beta chain was found in a study of T-cell memory formation after mild COVID-19. cDNA libraries for TCR alpha and TCR beta, carrying sample barcodes and UMIs, came from 5'RACE with constant-segment primers. TCRdb itself ran the 5' RACE reads through MiXCR, one entry per CDR3 protein. The table has almost 550,000 distinct CDR3 sequences, roughly 20% seen once. Points on this clonotype: Its matching antigen is unknown.

The V and J ends lost 3 bases and 4 bases respectively, with 15 bases between them. Germline-derived CDR1 and CDR2 are SEHNR and FQNEAQ (reference sequence). This CDR3 has 15 amino acids. Study observations and caveats: The second-wave clones peaking on day 37 were not confirmed as SARS-CoV-2-specific. Contracting CD4+ clones lay largely in CM and EM, with CD8+ ones residing in EMRA.

The chain couples TRBV7-9 to TRBJ1-1, with D perhaps TRBD1 (5 bases). The source is an adult woman who had mild COVID-19 (a few samples of this study predate the infection). Cell type and time point are not known. What was sequenced was PBMCs or a T cell subset sorted from them (not recorded which). Here the CDR3 DNA reads TGTGCCAGCAGCTTGGGGACCTTTCTTTCCACTGAAGCTTTCTTT. Translated: CASSLGTFLSTEAFF.